This is a list of T cell receptor beta chains from one sample in a study of identical twins. Via MiXCR, TCRdb re-called the 5' RACE reads, giving one row per CDR3 protein. The table includes more than 650,000 distinct CDR3 sequences, 5.5% to 7.5% detected once. The sequenced sample consisted of naive T cells sorted from blood. The receptors shown here come from a man aged 18 to 29 in good health. Each CDR3 is given with its conserved first and last residue. D genes are given only for firm matches. Rows may omit the clone size; those that give it use once, few, many or a size class.

d_call,v_call,clone_size,j_call,cdr3_nt,cdr3_aa
-,TRBV7-9,many,TRBJ2-3,TGTGCCAGCAGCTTAGGGGAAGATACGCAGTATTTT,CASSLGEDTQYF
TRBD1,TRBV12-3/TRBV12-4,many,TRBJ2-4,TGTGCCAGCAGTCCAGGGACAGGGCTAGCCAAAAACATTCAGTACTTC,CASSPGTGLAKNIQYF
-,TRBV7-2,few,TRBJ2-5,TGTGCCAGCAGCTTAGGTGCTTTCACCCAACAAGAGACCCAGTACTTC,CASSLGAFTQQETQYF
TRBD2,TRBV5-1,many,TRBJ2-3,TGCGCCAGCTACGGGAGGACAGATACGCAGTATTTT,CASYGRTDTQYF
-,TRBV29-1,many,TRBJ2-1,TGCAGCGTTGGGGGTAATAGCGGTGTATACAATGAGCAGTTCTTC,CSVGGNSGVYNEQFF
-,TRBV20-1,-,TRBJ2-7,TGCAGTGCTAATAAGGACAGACTCCCCTACGAGCAGTACTTC,CSANKDRLPYEQYF
-,TRBV4-1,many,TRBJ2-5,TGCGCCAGCAGCCCAAGAGGGGTCGGCCAAGAGACCCAGTACTTC,CASSPRGVGQETQYF
TRBD2,TRBV12-3/TRBV12-4,-,TRBJ2-2,TGTGCCAGCAGCCCGATTACTAGCGGGTCCGCCGGGGAGCTGTTTTTT,CASSPITSGSAGELFF
-,TRBV4-3,many,TRBJ2-5,TGCGCCAGCAGCCAAGCCCTCATTTCTGGGTTGGGGGAGACCCAGTACTTC,CASSQALISGLGETQYF
-,TRBV30,-,TRBJ1-2,TGTGCCTGGAGTGTACCGGGGGCGAACAATGTTGGCTACACCTTC,CAWSVPGANNVGYTF
TRBD1,TRBV28,many,TRBJ2-7,TGTGCCAGCAGTTCTACTTCGGGACAGGCAACCTACGAGCAGTACTTC,CASSSTSGQATYEQYF
TRBD2,TRBV24-1,many,TRBJ2-3,TGTGCCACCAGTGGTTTAGCGGGAGGAGGAGATACGCAGTATTTT,CATSGLAGGGDTQYF
TRBD2,TRBV2,-,TRBJ2-3,TGTGCCAGCATGACTAGCGGAAATACGCAGTATTTT,CASMTSGNTQYF
-,TRBV3-1,few,TRBJ1-3,TGTGCCAGCAGCCAGACGGACGGCAGGAGGAACACCATATATTTT,CASSQTDGRRNTIYF
TRBD2,TRBV4-2,few,TRBJ2-1,TGTGCCAGCAGCCAAGATGGGAATAGCGGGGTTTACAATGAGCAGTTCTTC,CASSQDGNSGVYNEQFF
TRBD2,TRBV12-3/TRBV12-4,many,TRBJ2-5,TGTGCCAGCAGTCATCTCCCCCTAGCGGGAGCCGAGACCCAGTACTTC,CASSHLPLAGAETQYF
-,TRBV27,few,TRBJ2-3,TGTGCCAGCAGTTTATATTCTGGTAGTGATACGCAGTATTTT,CASSLYSGSDTQYF
TRBD1,TRBV9,-,TRBJ2-1,TGTGCCAGCAGCGTAGAGCCGGGACAGGGCAACAATGAGCAGTTCTTC,CASSVEPGQGNNEQFF
TRBD2,TRBV20-1,few,TRBJ2-5,TGCAGTGCTAGAGATACTCTAGCGGGGCAAGAGACCCAGTACTTC,CSARDTLAGQETQYF
-,TRBV7-2,-,TRBJ2-1,TGTGCCAGCAGCGCCGTAGCGGTGAATGAGCAGTTCTTC,CASSAVAVNEQFF
-,TRBV15,many,TRBJ2-3,TGTGCCACCAGCATCACTAGCAGACCCACAGATACGCAGTATTTT,CATSITSRPTDTQYF
TRBD2,TRBV15,many,TRBJ2-1,TGTGCCACCAGCAGAGTACGCGGGGGCAATGAGCAGTTCTTC,CATSRVRGGNEQFF
TRBD1,TRBV12-3/TRBV12-4,many,TRBJ2-1,TGTGCCAGCAATAACCGGGACAGGGCCTACAATGAGCAGTTCTTC,CASNNRDRAYNEQFF
-,TRBV5-1,few,TRBJ2-1,TGCGCCAGCAGCTTACAAGGGCCGCAGTTCTTC,CASSLQGPQFF
TRBD2,TRBV20-1,many,TRBJ2-4,TGCAGTGCTAGAGATAATGGCGTAGCGGGGCTAGCCAAAAACATTCAGTACTTC,CSARDNGVAGLAKNIQYF
-,TRBV2,few,TRBJ2-7,TGTGCCAGCTCGAACTTGCGGGTTGGAGCCTTCTTC,CASSNLRVGAFF
-,TRBV20-1,many,TRBJ2-1,TGCAGTGCTTGGGCGGGTGGGGGCTACAATGAGCAGTTCTTC,CSAWAGGGYNEQFF
TRBD2,TRBV20-1,few,TRBJ2-3,TGCAGTGCTAGACGGGAGGGTCCCAGGGGTACGCAGTATTTT,CSARREGPRGTQYF
TRBD2,TRBV7-9,-,TRBJ2-7,TGTGCCAGCAGCTTGGGGGGACTAGCGGGAGTCGATTACGAGCAGTACTTC,CASSLGGLAGVDYEQYF
TRBD2,TRBV6-4,many,TRBJ2-2,TGTGCCAGCAGTCGGACTAGCGGGAGAGCGGGGGAGCTGTTTTTT,CASSRTSGRAGELFF
-,TRBV12-3/TRBV12-4,many,TRBJ1-6,TGTGCCAGCAGTTTTGGGGGTCTCTCCTATAATTCACCCCTCCACTTT,CASSFGGLSYNSPLHF
TRBD2,TRBV23-1,many,TRBJ2-3,TGCGCCAGCAGTCAATCGGCGGGGGCAGATACGCAGTATTTT,CASSQSAGADTQYF
-,TRBV29-1,many,TRBJ2-3,TGCAGCCCAGGGGGTCTAGCGGATACAGATACGCAGTATTTT,CSPGGLADTDTQYF
TRBD2,TRBV3-1,-,TRBJ2-1,TGTGCCAGCAGCCAAGAGACAAGCGGGAGGGCTCAGTTCTTC,CASSQETSGRAQFF
TRBD2,TRBV20-1,many,TRBJ2-3,TGCAGTGCTAGACTAGCGGGAGGATCTAGCACAGATACGCAGTATTTT,CSARLAGGSSTDTQYF
-,TRBV10-3,many,TRBJ2-1,TGTGCCATCAGTGAGTCGGGGACCTTCTTTGCCTACAATGAGCAGTTCTTC,CAISESGTFFAYNEQFF